Below, 19 T cell receptor beta chains from the same sample are listed, as sequenced in a study of control samples from healthy donors and cancer patients (dated by TCRdb to about 2020). The library was made by the immunoSEQ multiplex PCR assay. Here the immuneACCESS table is served through TCRdb, limited to in-frame sequences with V and J called. Missing clones are a known gap in these copies; in checked studies unresolved V genes cover under half, and the rest lacks a known reason. The sample table contains approximately 190,000 clones; only one count was recorded for about 89% of them. In total, the top ten clones hold approximately 1.8% of the sample. Material for sequencing was blood. These receptors were obtained from a man aged 30-40 years in good health.

The chain carries TRBV27 and TRBJ1-5; D call uncertain. The germline gives CDR1 MNHEY, CDR2 SMNVEV (reference sequence). The germline V and J ends were trimmed by 1 base and 0 bases, with 10 bases remaining between them. CDR3 size: 16 residues. The CDR3 DNA follows: TGTGCCAGCAGTTTATTGGGCAGAAATAGCAATCAGCCCCAGCATTTT. It specifies CASSLLGRNSNQPQHF.

The chain couples TRBV18 to TRBJ1-1; TRBD1 matches at 7 bases. CDR3 length equals 16 residues. The germline CDR1 and CDR2 sequences are KGHSH and LQKENI. The trim removed 3 bases at V and 4 bases at J, leaving 11 bases unmatched. The CDR3 sequence is CASSPGGQVAITEAFF. For the CDR3, the DNA is TGTGCCAGCTCACCCGGAGGACAGGTGGCTATCACTGAAGCTTTCTTT.

The genes are TRBV19 and TRBJ1-5; no firm D call. This CDR3 spans 15 amino acids. In germline, CDR1 is LNHDA, CDR2 SQIVND (reference sequence). Between the trimmed V and J ends, which lost 6 bases and 1 base, there was a span of 13 bases. The CDR3 here is CASSWTDASNQPQHF. The DNA of the CDR3 is TGTGCCAGTAGCTGGACGGACGCAAGCAATCAGCCCCAGCATTTT.

The chain has TRBV4-1 and TRBJ2-5; 12 positions agree with TRBD2. The germline V gene has CDR1 MGHRA and CDR2 YSYEKL. This CDR3 comprises 17 residues. J lost 1 base, V lost 1 base, and 4 bases had no gene match. CDR3 sequence: CASSQGRLAGAQETQYF. CDR3 in DNA: TGCGCCAGCAGCCAAGGGAGACTAGCGGGGGCCCAAGAGACCCAGTACTTC.

V usage is TRBV6-5 and J usage is TRBJ1-2; TRBD1 matches at 8 bases. Unmatched junction bases numbered 6, after V lost 5 bases and J lost 7 bases. CDR3 length: 13 amino acids. Germline CDR1 reads MNHEY; CDR2 reads SVGAGI. This chain's CDR3 is CASSRTGGFGYTF. The CDR3 nucleotides are TGTGCCAGCAGTCGAACAGGGGGATTTGGCTACACCTTC.

CDR3 in amino acids: CASNFDRGSYGYTF. The CDR3 DNA reads TGTGCCAGTAATTTTGACAGGGGGTCCTATGGCTACACCTTC. J is TRBJ1-2 and V is TRBV19; 9 bases line up with TRBD1. The CDR3 loop spans 14 amino acids. Germline assignment: CDR1 LNHDA and CDR2 SQIVND (reference sequence). With V trimmed by 7 bases and J by 4 bases, 7 bases remained unmatched.

The rearrangement uses TRBV27 and TRBJ1-2; tentatively, D is TRBD1 (6 bases). Trimming cost V 2 bases and J 4 bases, with 14 bases left between them. This CDR3 region has 15 residues. Germline V lookup: CDR1 MNHEY, CDR2 SMNVEV (reference sequence). CDR3 region: CASSLGGGPVYGYTF. CDR3 DNA: TGTGCCAGCAGTTTAGGAGGGGGTCCCGTCTATGGCTACACCTTC.

This chain connects TRBV19 to TRBJ1-4; 7 bases line up with TRBD1. CDR1 and CDR2 from the germline V gene are LNHDA and SQIVND (reference sequence). This CDR3 has 15 amino acids. Trimming at V came to 5 bases and at J to 7 bases, leaving 10 bases not matched to a gene. The chain's CDR3 is CASSSGTVVSEKLFF. The DNA of the CDR3 is TGTGCCAGTAGTTCAGGGACAGTTGTAAGTGAAAAACTGTTTTTT.

The J gene is TRBJ2-3, the V gene TRBV6-5, with D tentatively TRBD1 (5 bases). The CDR3 length is 13 residues. Per the germline V gene, CDR1 is MNHEY and CDR2 is SVGAGI. The V end lost 10 bases, the J end lost 6 bases, and 17 bases lay between the germline ends. CDR3 DNA: TGTGCCACCTTAACGGCAGGGCGGGATACGCAGTATTTT. It specifies CATLTAGRDTQYF.

The chain has TRBV5-1 and TRBJ1-3; D gene unclear. V lost 6 bases and J lost 0, with 10 bases in between. Germline V gene data show CDR1 as SGHRS and CDR2 as YFSETQ. This CDR3 is built from 14 residues. For the CDR3, the DNA is TGCGCCAGCACCTCGGGAGCCTCTGGAAACACCATATATTTT. It translates to CASTSGASGNTIYF.

The rearrangement uses TRBV5-1 and TRBJ1-1, with 8 positions matching TRBD1. This CDR3 has 13 amino acids. Germline assignment: CDR1 SGHRS and CDR2 YFSETQ. The junction had 4 bases not matched to a gene; V was cut back by 2 bases and J by 7 bases. The CDR3 DNA follows: TGCGCCAGCAGCTTCGGGACAGGTCGTGAAGCTTTCTTT. Its translation is CASSFGTGREAFF.

This chain links TRBV27 with TRBJ1-2, with a weak D call TRBD1 (6 bases). Germline CDR1 and CDR2: MNHEY and SMNVEV (reference sequence). This CDR3 is built from 16 residues. V lost 4 bases and J 7 bases, leaving 22 bases between the germline ends. The DNA for the CDR3 is TGTGCCAGCAGTTACAATCCGGGACACTCTTTTCCTGGCTACACCTTC. It specifies CASSYNPGHSFPGYTF.

The genes are TRBV29-1 and TRBJ2-5; the match to TRBD1 covers 7 bases. The CDR3 sequence is 12 residues long. V trimming: 6 bases; J trimming: 1 base; junction bases outside the gene matches: 2. The germline CDR1 and CDR2 sequences are SQVTM and ANQGSEA. DNA for the CDR3: TGCAGCGTCGGACAGGCCCAAGAGACCCAGTACTTC. Translating gives CSVGQAQETQYF.

V usage is TRBV27 and J usage is TRBJ2-7; D unclear. The CDR3 totals 13 residues. From germline, CDR1 is MNHEY and CDR2 SMNVEV (reference sequence). With 2 bases removed from V and 2 bases from J, the gap between germline ends came to 7 bases. The CDR3 sequence is CASSLMKTYEQYF. The CDR3, as DNA: TGTGCCAGCAGTTTAATGAAGACCTACGAGCAGTACTTC.

The V call is TRBV25-1, the J call TRBJ2-7, with D possibly matching TRBD1 (6 bases). Trimming left V 0 bases short and J 5 bases short, with 17 bases between. CDR3 length equals 16 residues. Per the germline V gene, CDR1 is MGHDK and CDR2 is SYGVNS. CDR3 nucleotide sequence: TGTGCCAGCAGTGAATATCCCCCGCAGGGGAACCACGAGCAGTACTTC. Translating it yields CASSEYPPQGNHEQYF.

This clone has at least ten counts. The chain uses TRBV29-1 and TRBJ1-4; 7 positions match TRBD1. CDR1 is SQVTM and CDR2 is ANQGSEA in the germline V gene. There are 12 residues in the CDR3. Trimming removed 7 bases from V and 5 bases from J; junction bases left unmatched: 4. CDR3: CSGLQGNEKLFF. The DNA for the CDR3 is TGCAGCGGACTACAGGGGAATGAAAAACTGTTTTTT.

With respect to this clone: Additional DNA sequences in this sample encode the identical CDR3. The chain recombines TRBV11-2 with TRBJ2-7, with no clear D. CDR1 and CDR2 (germline): SGHAT, FQNNGV. The CDR3 is 14 residues long. V lost 1 base and J lost 0, with 7 bases in between. The CDR3 DNA reads as TGTGCCAGCAGCTTAGGTTACAGCTCCTACGAGCAGTACTTC. Amino acid sequence: CASSLGYSSYEQYF.

The chain has TRBV27 and TRBJ1-2; D possibly corresponds to TRBD1 (5 bases). Germline-derived CDR1 and CDR2 are MNHEY and SMNVEV (reference sequence). There are 15 residues in the CDR3. Trimming pared 6 bases from V and 0 bases from J, leaving 14 bases between. CDR3 sequence: CASRLKQEPNYGYTF. CDR3 DNA: TGTGCCAGCAGGCTCAAACAGGAACCTAACTATGGCTACACCTTC.

This chain connects TRBV19 to TRBJ1-1; D remains unclear. The germline V gene encodes CDR1 LNHDA and CDR2 SQIVND (reference sequence). Trimming pared 2 bases from V and 1 base from J, leaving 8 bases between. The CDR3 loop spans 14 amino acids. The CDR3 DNA reads TGTGCCAGTAGTATACTGGCCGAGAACACTGAAGCTTTCTTT. Its translation is CASSILAENTEAFF.